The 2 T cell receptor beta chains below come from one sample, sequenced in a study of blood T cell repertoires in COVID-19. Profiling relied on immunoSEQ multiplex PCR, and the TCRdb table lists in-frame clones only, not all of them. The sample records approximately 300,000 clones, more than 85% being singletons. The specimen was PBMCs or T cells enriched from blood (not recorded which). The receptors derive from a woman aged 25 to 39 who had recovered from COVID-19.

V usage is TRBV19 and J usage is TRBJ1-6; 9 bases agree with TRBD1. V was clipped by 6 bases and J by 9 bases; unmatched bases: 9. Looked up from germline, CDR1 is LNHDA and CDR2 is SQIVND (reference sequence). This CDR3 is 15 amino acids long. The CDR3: CASRSGTGYRSPLHF. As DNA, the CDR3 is TGTGCCAGTAGGAGCGGGACAGGGTACCGTTCACCCCTCCACTTT.

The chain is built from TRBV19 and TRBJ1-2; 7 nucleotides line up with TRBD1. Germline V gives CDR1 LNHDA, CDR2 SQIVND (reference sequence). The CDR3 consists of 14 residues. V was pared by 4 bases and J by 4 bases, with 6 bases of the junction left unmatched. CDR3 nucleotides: TGTGCCAGTAGTAAGGGGGCGAGTAGCTATGGCTACACCTTC. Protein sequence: CASSKGASSYGYTF.